This TCR beta chain was found in a study of blood T cell repertoires in COVID-19. Study-level background: Sites across the United States, Italy and Spain contributed samples from acute and convalescent COVID-19. T cells, B-cell-depleted T cells, or PBMCs provided the cDNA or gDNA that served as material.

Original analysis: For nucleated cells, counts were estimated from reference gene primer amplification. TCRdb's copy holds only in-frame clones and misses some; the assay was immunoSEQ multiplex PCR. V, J and clone size reflect that table, while D and trimming were determined from the DNA. Of 40,000 to 55,000 clones in the sample, roughly nine tenths were seen once. V shed 5 bases and J 5 bases; nucleotides not matched to a gene: 6. The germline gives CDR1 SGHDT, CDR2 YYEEEE. The CDR3 is made up of 13 amino acids. This TCR came from an elderly woman with acute or convalescent COVID-19. What was sequenced was peripheral blood. The rearrangement uses TRBV5-6 and TRBJ2-5; 7 nucleotides agree with TRBD1. The CDR3 sequence: CASRGQSVETQYF. DNA for the CDR3: TGTGCCAGCAGGGGACAGTCGGTGGAGACCCAGTACTTC.